These 22 T cell receptor beta chains were all obtained from the same sample, sequenced in a study of cytomegalovirus exposure and HLA in healthy donors. PCR was performed using 60 Vbeta and 13 Jbeta primers. Measured with immunoSEQ multiplex PCR; TCRdb has only the in-frame clones, and not every one. The sample's table shows fewer than 150,000 clones. The specimen was PBMCs. The receptor set was obtained from a man aged 35 to 55 in good health and CMV-seronegative.

The chain is built from TRBV2 and TRBJ2-5, with D possibly matching TRBD2 (5 bases). The CDR3 loop spans 12 amino acids. V lost 10 bases and J 5 bases, leaving 14 bases between the germline ends. The germline V gene has CDR1 SNHLY and CDR2 FYNNEI. This chain's CDR3 is CATTRGLETQYF. In nucleotides, the CDR3 is TGTGCCACTACTCGGGGTTTGGAGACCCAGTACTTC. The full variable domain, completed using reference TRBV2 and TRBJ2-5, is EPEVTQTPSHQVTQMGQEVILRCVPISNHLYFYWYRQILGQKVEFLVSFYNNEISEKSEIFDDQFSVERPDGSNFTLKIRSTKLEDSAMYFCATTRGLETQYFGPGTRLLVL.

The chain carries TRBV7-7 and TRBJ2-2, with 7 bases identical to TRBD2. Trimming cost V 5 bases and J 7 bases; bases outside gene matches: 10. Per the germline V gene, CDR1 is SSHAT and CDR2 is FNYEAQ (reference sequence). The CDR3 has 15 residues. CDR3 protein: CASSDQAAGNGELFF. Here the CDR3 DNA reads TGTGCCAGCAGCGACCAAGCAGCGGGAAACGGGGAGCTGTTTTTT.

The genes are TRBV7-2 and TRBJ2-5; 12 nucleotides agree with TRBD2. CDR1 SGHTA and CDR2 FQGNSA come from the germline V gene. This CDR3 is built from 17 residues. V gave up 4 bases and J gave up 5 bases; unmatched junction bases: 11. As DNA, the CDR3 is TGTGCCAGCAGCTGGACTAGCGGGATCTATCAGGGGGAGACCCAGTACTTC. It codes for CASSWTSGIYQGETQYF.

The CDR3 nucleotides are TGTGCCAGCAGTTTAACAGGGGACACTGAAGCTTTCTTT. Its protein product is CASSLTGDTEAFF. The chain links TRBV28 to TRBJ1-1; 7 bases align to TRBD1. This CDR3 comprises 13 residues. With V trimmed by 2 bases and J by 3 bases, 0 bases remained unmatched. Germline CDR1 reads MDHEN; CDR2 reads SYDVKM. Using reference TRBV28 and TRBJ1-1 for the parts outside the CDR3, the full variable domain is DVKVTQSSRYLVKRTGEKVFLECVQDMDHENMFWYRQDPGLGLRLIYFSYDVKMKEKGDIPEGYSVSREKKERFSLILESASTNQTSMYLCASSLTGDTEAFFGQGTRLTVV.

The chain carries TRBV5-5 and TRBJ2-7, with 10 bases that match TRBD2. V shed 2 bases and J 2 bases; nucleotides not matched to a gene: 4. This CDR3 is built from 15 residues. CDR1 and CDR2 from the germline V gene are SGHKS and YYEKEE (reference sequence). The CDR3 spells CASSFSSGRTYEQYF. The CDR3 bases are TGTGCCAGCAGCTTTTCTAGCGGGAGAACCTACGAGCAGTACTTC.

The CDR3 sequence is CASSLTGGLTAYEQYF. The CDR3 nucleotides read TGTGCCAGCAGCTTGACGGGGGGGCTGACGGCTTACGAGCAGTACTTC. This rearrangement joins TRBV5-5 to TRBJ2-7; 8 bases fit TRBD2. J was trimmed by 4 bases and V by 1 base; bases with no gene match: 10. Germline V gene data show CDR1 as SGHKS and CDR2 as YYEKEE (reference sequence). CDR3 length equals 16 residues.

The genes are TRBV4-1 and TRBJ1-6; 8 positions agree with TRBD1. The germline V gene encodes CDR1 MGHRA and CDR2 YSYEKL. The trim removed 3 bases at V and 6 bases at J, leaving 7 bases unmatched. The CDR3 runs 16 residues. The CDR3 nucleotides are TGCGCCAGCAGCCAGAACAGGGGGACCCCTAATTCACCCCTCCACTTT. Translated: CASSQNRGTPNSPLHF.

This chain joins TRBV4-3 and TRBJ1-3; 8 bases are shared with TRBD1. This CDR3 spans 16 amino acids. The V gene's germline CDR1 is LGHNA and CDR2 YSLEER. The ends lost 1 base at V and 4 bases at J; junction bases unmatched: 6. CDR3 loop: CASSQVDRAGGNTIYF. The CDR3 nucleotides are TGCGCCAGCAGCCAAGTGGACAGGGCGGGGGGAAACACCATATATTTT.

This chain connects TRBV19 to TRBJ1-5, with TRBD1 identical over 9 bases. The CDR3 consists of 15 residues. CDR1 and CDR2 from the germline V gene are LNHDA and SQIVND (reference sequence). After removal of 4 bases from V and 4 bases from J, the junction contained 5 bases not matched to a gene. CDR3 coding DNA: TGTGCCAGTAGTACCCGGGACAGGGCAAATCAGCCCCAGCATTTT. It codes for CASSTRDRANQPQHF.

The chain recombines TRBV18 with TRBJ2-7; no clear D. Germline V gene data show CDR1 as KGHSH and CDR2 as LQKENI. The CDR3 length is 14 residues. The ends were cut back, 4 bases at V and 1 base at J, with 11 bases in the middle. The CDR3 DNA follows: TGTGCCAGCTCACGGTCTGGCTTGTCCTACGAGCAGTACTTC. Translating it yields CASSRSGLSYEQYF.

The chain recombines TRBV29-1 with TRBJ1-2; D might be TRBD1 (6 bases). The CDR3 is 13 amino acids. Germline V gives CDR1 SQVTM, CDR2 ANQGSEA. The V and J ends lost 7 bases and 8 bases respectively, with 20 bases between them. The CDR3 DNA follows: TGCAGCGCTGATCAGGCGGGGGCATCGGGCTACACCTTC. It specifies CSADQAGASGYTF.

This rearrangement joins TRBV4-1 to TRBJ2-5; TRBD1 aligns across 8 bases. CDR1 and CDR2 (germline): MGHRA, YSYEKL. Trimming took 3 bases from V and 5 from J; bases not matched to a gene: 5. CDR3 length: 14 amino acids. The CDR3 loop is CASSHQTGVETQYF. The CDR3 nucleotides are TGCGCCAGCAGCCACCAGACAGGGGTTGAGACCCAGTACTTC.

The V call is TRBV10-3, the J call TRBJ2-5; TRBD2 is a possible D gene (7 bases). The CDR3 runs to 15 residues. Germline assignment: CDR1 ENHRY and CDR2 SYGVKD. V was shortened by 2 bases and J by 0 bases, with 10 bases between the two germline ends. The CDR3: CAISERGGYQETQYF. Written as DNA, the CDR3 is TGTGCCATCAGTGAGAGGGGGGGGTACCAAGAGACCCAGTACTTC.

CDR3 sequence reads: CASSQDRDGSYEQYF. The CDR3 coding sequence is TGTGCCAGTAGCCAGGACAGGGACGGGTCCTACGAGCAGTACTTC. This chain joins TRBV19 and TRBJ2-7; 8 positions match TRBD1. The germline V gene has CDR1 LNHDA and CDR2 SQIVND (reference sequence). The CDR3 spans 15 residues. The V and J ends lost 6 bases and 1 base, in that order; junction bases with no gene match: 8.

CDR3 residues: CASSDSGQGVWVKQPQHF. In DNA form, the CDR3 reads TGTGCCAGCAGTGATTCCGGACAGGGAGTGTGGGTTAAACAGCCCCAGCATTTT. The chain is built from TRBV6-1 and TRBJ1-5; 8 bases line up with TRBD1. The CDR3 is made up of 18 amino acids. Trimming cost V 3 bases and J 7 bases; bases outside gene matches: 17. CDR1 MNHNS and CDR2 SASEGT come from the germline V gene.

The gene calls are TRBV6-5 and TRBJ2-3; TRBD2 matches at 7 bases. CDR1 is MNHEY and CDR2 is SVGAGI in the germline V gene. V dropped 11 bases and J dropped 1; count of bases not matched to a gene: 3. This CDR3 region has 12 residues. Here the CDR3 reads CAGGGGTDTQYF. CDR3 coding DNA: TGTGCCGGGGGGGGAGGCACAGATACGCAGTATTTT.

This chain joins TRBV5-1 and TRBJ1-2; no clear D gene. Trimming stripped 0 bases from V and 2 bases from J, with 5 bases between. This CDR3 contains 13 residues. CDR1 and CDR2 from the germline V gene are SGHRS and YFSETQ. The CDR3 region is CASSLAGNYGYTF. CDR3 DNA: TGCGCCAGCAGCTTGGCCGGGAACTATGGCTACACCTTC.

The chain recombines TRBV9 with TRBJ2-6, with TRBD2 as a possible D gene (5 bases). Trimming stripped 2 bases from V and 1 base from J, with 10 bases between. Per the germline V gene, CDR1 is SGDLS and CDR2 is YYNGEE. The CDR3 is 16 amino acids. The DNA for the CDR3 is TGTGCCAGCAGCGTGGTGCGGGCTTCTGGGGCCAACGTCCTGACTTTC. Protein product: CASSVVRASGANVLTF.

V gene TRBV5-1 combines with J gene TRBJ1-2; D unclear. From germline, CDR1 is SGHRS and CDR2 YFSETQ. The V and J ends lost 6 bases and 0 bases respectively, with 9 bases between them. The CDR3 is 13 amino acids. CDR3 in amino acids: CASTLSANYGYTF. The DNA of the CDR3 is TGCGCCAGCACCCTGTCGGCTAACTATGGCTACACCTTC.

This chain joins TRBV7-8 and TRBJ1-6, with D uncertain. The V gene's germline CDR1 is SGHVS and CDR2 FQNEAQ. V lost 5 bases and J lost 0, with 14 bases in between. CDR3 size: 17 residues. The chain's CDR3 is CASSRGRPSSYNSPLHF. The CDR3 DNA reads as TGTGCCAGCAGCCGGGGTCGGCCAAGCTCCTATAATTCACCCCTCCACTTT.

V gene TRBV19 combines with J gene TRBJ2-7; weak D call: TRBD1 (6 bases). This CDR3 has 13 amino acids. Germline V lookup: CDR1 LNHDA, CDR2 SQIVND (reference sequence). V was pared by 4 bases and J by 3 bases, with 10 bases between. CDR3 in amino acids: CASSTRDNYEQYF. CDR3 bases: TGTGCCAGTAGTACCCGGGACAACTACGAGCAGTACTTC.

The chain joins TRBV6-1 to TRBJ2-2; 8 bases are shared with TRBD1. The length of the CDR3 is 15 residues. Germline-derived CDR1 and CDR2 are MNHNS and SASEGT. With V trimmed by 7 bases and J by 2 bases, 6 bases remained unmatched. CDR3 nucleotides: TGTGCCAGCAAGAAGGGACAGGATAACACCGGGGAGCTGTTTTTT. This gives the protein CASKKGQDNTGELFF.